This TCR beta chain is drawn from a study of beta chain features in type 1 diabetes (dated by TCRdb to the late 2010s). For the wider study: No differences in mean age, gender distribution, total cell number or subset yield were found between patients and healthy donors. Regulatory and stem cell-like memory subsets were isolated from only 8 patients and roughly eight healthy donors, whereas naive and central memory subsets came from all 30 or so donors. A total of about 99,000,000 sorted cells were examined across all samples, and RNA yield correlated strongly with the number of cells per subset. In the study, recently diagnosed type 1 diabetes patients and matched healthy donors were compared on the TCRB repertoires of their sorted circulating CD4+ T cell subsets.

Each donor gave one peripheral blood draw, roughly 0.12 L on average, collected into heparinised tubes. Naive, central memory, regulatory and stem cell-like memory CD4+ T cells were sorted on a BD FACSAria II using a panel including CD45RO, CCR7, CD25, CD127, CD95 and CD27. Every sorted population had a purity above 98%. PBMCs were isolated right away by Lymphoprep density gradient centrifugation and were stained directly, without culture. To minimize batch effects, samples were stained and sorted in pairs, one healthy donor with one patient per experiment. The germline V gene provides CDR1 SGHRS and CDR2 YFSETQ. The junction carries 12 bases between V and J, which are trimmed by 0 bases and 6 bases respectively. The CDR3, cysteine through phenylalanine, is 14 amino acids long. The DNA shown is the 42-base CDR3, in frame from base 1. The High Capacity cDNA Reverse Transcription Kit was used to reverse transcribe all of the isolated RNA, meaning that expressed TCRB transcripts were what got sequenced. Deep immunoSEQ sequencing was applied to naive, central memory and regulatory T cell samples, giving an average of around 3.8 million total reads per sample. Sorted cells were lysed in RLT buffer, and RNA was extracted using DNase-treated RNeasy Micro or Mini kits according to cell number. Each cell subset was processed on its own to prevent cross-contamination, while patient and healthy donor samples were processed together. Using the immunoSEQ multiplex PCR, TCRB sequences were amplified from cDNA into 87-bp fragments spanning the CDR3 region. Amplicons were sequenced on the Illumina HiSeq platform. Per the source publication's procedure: PCR bias was corrected computationally using synthetic template baselines, and reads within Hamming distance 2 were collapsed, with unmergeable singletons discarded. Reads were aligned against IMGT to assign V, D and J genes, CDR3 length and insertions or deletions at six rearrangement sites. Clonotype counts were normalized to sorted cell number within each subset before computing true diversity and Gini coefficients with the tcR R package. The overlap coefficient, calculated on TCRB nucleotide sequences, was used to quantify repertoire sharing. Out-of-frame TCRB sequences from naive cells were analyzed to stand in for the pre-selection repertoire. The source is immuneACCESS, and TCRdb retained only in-frame sequences with V and J called. Part of the clones is not carried over; for the studies checked, unresolved V genes explain less than half of this, and the remainder is unexplained. V and J calls and clone size are as listed in that table; D and trimming were resolved from the DNA. In this sample the table shows about 930,000 clones, 15% to 20% of which occur a single time. The ten largest clonotypes hold around 0.02% of the sample.

In the case of this clone: Its cognate antigen has yet to be identified. There are no base qualities to consult, and no much larger clone falls within one base.

Study-wide findings and limitations: Naive, central memory and regulatory TCRB repertoires appeared to be more similar among patients than among healthy donors. PCR may preferentially amplify shorter templates, but because patient and control samples were amplified and corrected together, any resulting skew would affect both groups equally. Fewer insertions and more nucleotide deletions at VDJ recombination sites were observed in patients with type 1 diabetes, implying thymic rearrangement abnormalities. Type 1 diabetes patients showed a moderate but significant shortening of TCRB CDR3 length in all four CD4+ subsets. HLA sub-analyses involved small numbers of individuals, so any influence of HLA type on TCRB rearrangement remained unresolved. Because cDNA was sequenced instead of genomic DNA, highly expressing activated cells could be over-represented, though the groups showed no difference in activation or CD3 levels.

The sequence came from a woman between 18 and 30 years old in good health. The V and J genes are TRBV5-1 and TRBJ1-2, with the D segment identity uncertain. The sample taken for sequencing was naive CD4+ T cells from blood. The cell subset or site label, as the study defines it: true naive CD4+ T cells. The CDR3 protein is CASSLGSSGDGYTF. The nucleotide sequence reads as follows: TGCGCCAGCAGCTTGGGGTCGTCGGGTGATGGCTACACCTTC.